One sample yielded the 32 T cell receptor beta chains listed below, sequenced in a study of T cell changes during pregnancy in multiple sclerosis. The repertoire was sequenced with immunoSEQ multiplex PCR; TCRdb's copy has only in-frame clones and lacks some. The data hold more than 65,000 clones, with approximately 90% observed a single time. The material was CD4+ T cells from peripheral blood mononuclear cells, obtained before pregnancy. The receptors come from a female donor with multiple sclerosis, enrolled in a pregnancy study.

V is TRBV4-1 and J is TRBJ2-4, with D possibly matching TRBD2 (5 bases). This CDR3 spans 13 amino acids. Trimming removed 1 base at V and 11 bases at J, with 12 bases between. Looked up from germline, CDR1 is MGHRA and CDR2 is YSYEKL. The CDR3 DNA reads as TGCGCCAGCAGCCAAGGTGTCGGGGAGCTTCAGTACTTC. Protein sequence: CASSQGVGELQYF.

The CDR3 sequence: CASSAAAGYEQYF. DNA of the CDR3: TGTGCCAGCAGCGCTGCTGCGGGCTACGAGCAGTACTTC. The chain links TRBV11-3 to TRBJ2-7; possible D gene TRBD2, 5 bases. CDR3 length: 13 residues. Trimming pared 5 bases from V and 3 bases from J, leaving 11 bases between. The germline gives CDR1 SGHNT, CDR2 YENEEA.

The chain joins TRBV7-6 to TRBJ2-5, with 8 bases identical to TRBD1. V lost 5 bases, J lost 1 base, and 3 bases stayed unmatched. This CDR3 comprises 14 residues. The germline CDR1 and CDR2 sequences are SGHVS and FNYEAQ. This CDR3 is CASSAGTGQETQYF. CDR3 nucleotides: TGTGCCAGCAGCGCCGGGACAGGCCAAGAGACCCAGTACTTC.

J is TRBJ2-7 and V is TRBV4-2, with a tentative D call TRBD2 (6 bases). The CDR3 spans 15 residues. Germline CDR1 is LGHNA and CDR2 is YNFKEQ. Trimming took 6 bases from V and 2 from J, leaving 17 bases between them. Written as DNA, the CDR3 is TGTGCCAGCAGGGCCGGCCCTAGCGAACCCTACGAGCAGTACTTC. Amino acids: CASRAGPSEPYEQYF.

This sequence joins TRBV5-1 and TRBJ2-3, with 9 bases identical to TRBD2. The V and J ends lost 4 bases and 3 bases, in that order; junction bases with no gene match: 12. Germline CDR1 reads SGHRS; CDR2 reads YFSETQ. This CDR3 is built from 17 residues. CDR3 nucleotides: TGCGCCAGCAGCCCGGGGCGGCTAGCGGGACAGACAGATACGCAGTATTTT. Translating it yields CASSPGRLAGQTDTQYF.

Only one count was recorded for this clone. The chain recombines TRBV30 with TRBJ2-1; a weak D match, TRBD2 (6 bases). Germline CDR1 GTSNPN, CDR2 SVGIG (reference sequence). The CDR3 loop spans 14 amino acids. V shed 0 bases and J shed 8 bases, with 14 bases lying between them. The DNA of the CDR3 is TGTGCCTGGAGTGTACAGGAAGGGAGGCATGAGCAGTTCTTC. Protein product: CAWSVQEGRHEQFF.

The rearrangement uses TRBV2 and TRBJ1-1, with D perhaps TRBD1 (6 bases). Trimming pared 2 bases from V and 1 base from J, leaving 11 bases between. The CDR3 is made up of 15 amino acids. CDR1 and CDR2 from the germline V gene are SNHLY and FYNNEI. The CDR3 nucleotides are TGTGCCAGCAGTGAAATTCAGGGGCGGAACACTGAAGCTTTCTTT. It is translated as CASSEIQGRNTEAFF.

This clone was recorded once. The chain employs TRBV29-1 and TRBJ2-3, with a possible D match to TRBD2 (5 bases). The germline CDR1 and CDR2 sequences are SQVTM and ANQGSEA. This CDR3 contains 15 residues. Trimming stripped 4 bases from V and 0 bases from J, with 14 bases between. CDR3 DNA sequence: TGCAGCGTTGTTTCGGGGAGCTGGAGCACAGATACGCAGTATTTT. This gives the protein CSVVSGSWSTDTQYF.

The chain combines TRBV5-1 with TRBJ2-1; 7 bases agree with TRBD2. The CDR3 runs to 15 residues. V trimming: 2 bases; J trimming: 7 bases; junction bases outside the gene matches: 9. Germline lookup yields CDR1 SGHRS and CDR2 YFSETQ. CDR3 amino acids: CASSFPGEGSNEQFF. The DNA of the CDR3 is TGCGCCAGCAGCTTCCCCGGGGAGGGTTCTAATGAGCAGTTCTTC.

V and J are TRBV7-6 and TRBJ1-1, with TRBD1 identical over 7 bases. V gave up 5 bases and J gave up 4 bases; unmatched junction bases: 4. The CDR3 has 13 amino acids. In germline, CDR1 is SGHVS, CDR2 FNYEAQ. The CDR3 protein is CASSTGTATEAFF. The DNA of the CDR3 is TGTGCCAGCAGCACCGGGACAGCCACTGAAGCTTTCTTT.

The V gene is TRBV5-1, the J gene TRBJ2-3; 10 nucleotides match TRBD1. Germline CDR1 is SGHRS and CDR2 is YFSETQ. The CDR3 consists of 16 residues. V shed 4 bases and J 0 bases; nucleotides not matched to a gene: 5. The CDR3 spells CASSLGTGASTDTQYF. The CDR3 coding sequence is TGCGCCAGCAGCCTTGGGACAGGGGCGAGCACAGATACGCAGTATTTT. The full variable domain, rest sourced from reference TRBV5-1 and TRBJ2-3, is KAGVTQTPRYLIKTRGQQVTLSCSPISGHRSVSWYQQTPGQGLQFLFEYFSETQRNKGNFPGRFSGRQFSNSRSEMNVSTLELGDSALYLCASSLGTGASTDTQYFGPGTRLTVL.

Here the CDR3 reads CASSLAGESPLHF. DNA for the CDR3: TGCGCCAGCAGCTTGGCAGGGGAATCACCCCTCCACTTT. The chain has TRBV5-1 and TRBJ1-6; TRBD1 is a possible D gene (6 bases). The CDR3 loop spans 13 amino acids. Deletions cut 0 bases from V and 10 bases from J, with 8 bases between. Germline V CDR1 and CDR2: SGHRS, YFSETQ.

This clone is a singleton in its sample. This chain uses TRBV2 with TRBJ2-3; 10 bases agree with TRBD1. Germline CDR1 SNHLY, CDR2 FYNNEI. Germline trimming cut 6 bases from V and 1 base from J; bases unmatched to any gene: 1. This CDR3 is built from 14 residues. In nucleotides, the CDR3 is TGTGCCAGCAGCGGGACAGGGGGCACAGATACGCAGTATTTT. Its protein product is CASSGTGGTDTQYF.

The rearrangement links TRBV29-1 to TRBJ1-2; D perhaps matches TRBD1 (6 bases). There are 11 residues in the CDR3. Trimming took off 3 bases at V and 8 bases at J, with 10 bases between the two ends. From germline, CDR1 is SQVTM and CDR2 ANQGSEA. The CDR3 region is CSVDGQGGYTF. For the CDR3, the DNA is TGCAGCGTTGACGGGCAGGGGGGCTACACCTTC.

The chain couples TRBV30 to TRBJ1-5, with a tentative D call TRBD1 (6 bases). The germline V and J ends were trimmed by 5 bases and 1 base, with 18 bases remaining between them. CDR3 length: 16 amino acids. The germline V gene encodes CDR1 GTSNPN and CDR2 SVGIG (reference sequence). The CDR3 nucleotides are TGTGCCTGGGGTCACAGGGCCCTCCTGAGCAATCAGCCCCAGCATTTT. It yields the protein CAWGHRALLSNQPQHF.

V is TRBV30 and J is TRBJ2-7; D is possibly TRBD2 (6 bases). V was clipped by 2 bases and J by 2 bases, with 25 bases between them. CDR3 length: 18 amino acids. Germline CDR1 GTSNPN, CDR2 SVGIG (reference sequence). CDR3 region: CAWSSFFLGQGGTYEQYF. CDR3 sequence (DNA): TGTGCCTGGAGTTCCTTTTTTCTTGGGCAGGGAGGCACCTACGAGCAGTACTTC.

The chain uses TRBV28 and TRBJ2-1; TRBD1 might be the D (5 bases). The CDR3 has 17 residues. The V end lost 2 bases, the J end lost 2 bases, and 16 bases lay between the germline ends. Germline CDR1 and CDR2: MDHEN and SYDVKM. CDR3 loop: CASSLSRRQYTYNEQFF. The DNA of the CDR3 is TGTGCCAGCAGTTTAAGCCGGAGACAGTACACCTACAATGAGCAGTTCTTC.

J is TRBJ2-3 and V is TRBV6-1; TRBD2 matches at 9 bases. The V gene end was trimmed by 1 base and the J gene end by 4 bases; junction bases not matched to a gene: 6. The CDR3 has 16 residues. The germline CDR1 and CDR2 sequences are MNHNS and SASEGT. The CDR3 nucleotides read TGTGCCAGCAGTGAAGAAGCGCGGGGGGGCCCAGATACGCAGTATTTT. Translated, it gives CASSEEARGGPDTQYF.

This clone was recorded only once. The J gene is TRBJ2-7, the V gene TRBV2; 10 bases fit TRBD1. The germline V gene encodes CDR1 SNHLY and CDR2 FYNNEI. The CDR3 loop spans 17 amino acids. V trimming: 6 bases; J trimming: 0 bases; junction bases outside the gene matches: 11. The CDR3: CASRADRGLSYSYEQYF. The CDR3 nucleotides read TGTGCCAGCAGAGCCGACAGGGGGCTATCCTACTCCTACGAGCAGTACTTC.

V and J are TRBV2 and TRBJ1-5; no reliable D call. Per germline, CDR1 SNHLY and CDR2 FYNNEI. CDR3 length: 13 amino acids. Trimming cost V 1 base and J 9 bases, with 10 bases left between them. CDR3 coding DNA: TGTGCCAGCAGTGAAGAAGCCCAATGGCCCCAGCATTTT. The encoded protein is CASSEEAQWPQHF.

The chain joins TRBV19 to TRBJ2-2, with 7 bases identical to TRBD2. CDR1 and CDR2 (germline): LNHDA, SQIVND (reference sequence). J gave up 1 base and V 0 bases, and 5 bases lay outside the gene matches. The CDR3 is 17 residues long. CDR3 amino acids: CASSIDGRDQNTGELFF. The CDR3 DNA reads TGTGCCAGTAGTATAGATGGGAGGGACCAGAACACCGGGGAGCTGTTTTTT. The full variable domain, its missing parts supplied by reference TRBV19 and TRBJ2-2, is DGGITQSPKYLFRKEGQNVTLSCEQNLNHDAMYWYRQDPGQGLRLIYYSQIVNDFQKGDIAEGYSVSREKKESFPLTVTSAQKNPTAFYLCASSIDGRDQNTGELFFGEGSRLTVL.

The genes are TRBV19 and TRBJ2-7; the D gene is possibly TRBD1 (5 bases). The CDR3 consists of 12 residues. CDR1 is LNHDA and CDR2 is SQIVND in the germline V gene (reference sequence). The V end was cut by 6 bases, the J end by 7 bases, with 13 bases between. The CDR3 reads CASSPGAGEQYF. CDR3 nucleotide sequence: TGTGCCAGTAGCCCTGGGGCCGGGGAGCAGTACTTC.

The table lists this clone with a count of one. The chain recombines TRBV6-6 with TRBJ1-4; possible D gene TRBD1, 5 bases. The CDR3 is 13 residues long. With 6 bases removed from V and 8 bases from J, the gap between germline ends came to 13 bases. CDR1 and CDR2 (germline): MNHNY, SVGAGI (reference sequence). CDR3 sequence: CASSPGTREKLFF. In DNA, the CDR3 is TGTGCCAGCAGCCCCGGGACTCGCGAAAAACTGTTTTTT.

The sample holds a few counts of this clone. The chain uses TRBV25-1 and TRBJ1-5, with D tentatively TRBD1 (6 bases). Trimming stripped 8 bases from V and 6 bases from J, with 17 bases between. CDR3 length: 14 amino acids. CDR1 and CDR2 from the germline V gene are MGHDK and SYGVNS. The CDR3 sequence: CASRGAGERQPQHF. The CDR3 DNA is TGTGCCAGCCGTGGGGCAGGGGAACGTCAGCCCCAGCATTTT.

The chain is built from TRBV7-8 and TRBJ1-2, with D uncertain. V lost 4 bases and J 2 bases, leaving 14 bases between the germline ends. Germline values: CDR1 SGHVS, CDR2 FQNEAQ. The CDR3 extends over 15 amino acids. CDR3 sequence: CASSSGREINYGYTF. The CDR3, as DNA: TGTGCCAGCAGCTCGGGAAGGGAGATCAACTATGGCTACACCTTC.

This chain connects TRBV7-2 to TRBJ2-3; possibly TRBD1 for D (5 bases). V was pared by 1 base and J by 8 bases, with 13 bases between. The V gene's germline CDR1 is SGHTA and CDR2 FQGNSA. The CDR3 runs 14 residues. The CDR3 DNA reads as TGTGCCAGCAGCTTAGAAGGGGCACAGAGTACGCAGTATTTT. This encodes CASSLEGAQSTQYF.

The CDR3 reads CASTDPSGSYNEQFF. The CDR3 bases are TGTGCCAGCACCGATCCTAGCGGCTCCTACAATGAGCAGTTCTTC. The chain employs TRBV2 and TRBJ2-1, with 7 bases aligning to TRBD2. The CDR3 contains 15 residues. CDR1 is SNHLY and CDR2 is FYNNEI in the germline V gene. V lost 7 bases to trimming and J lost 0 bases; unmatched junction nucleotides: 6.

The V gene is TRBV6-5, the J gene TRBJ2-7; no reliable D call. Germline-derived CDR1 and CDR2 are MNHEY and SVGAGI. The CDR3 contains 14 residues. V was cut by 2 bases and J by 0 bases, with 8 bases left in between. The CDR3 reads CASSYTRSSYEQYF. CDR3 coding DNA: TGTGCCAGCAGTTACACAAGATCCTCCTACGAGCAGTACTTC.

Only one count was recorded for this clone. The V call is TRBV5-1, the J call TRBJ2-5; D gene unclear. This CDR3 contains 13 residues. Germline CDR1 and CDR2: SGHRS and YFSETQ. The germline V and J ends were trimmed by 4 bases and 4 bases, with 11 bases remaining between them. CDR3 in amino acids: CASSPQPGETQYF. The CDR3 region has the DNA TGCGCCAGCAGCCCCCAACCGGGAGAGACCCAGTACTTC.

The rearrangement uses TRBV4-2 and TRBJ2-1; 7 bases are shared with TRBD2. Germline assignment: CDR1 LGHNA and CDR2 YNFKEQ. This CDR3 comprises 17 residues. V trimming: 0 bases; J trimming: 7 bases; junction bases outside the gene matches: 12. The CDR3 coding sequence is TGTGCCAGCAGCCAAGATATTGGGGGAGGGCCACGAAATGAGCAGTTCTTC. This sequence encodes CASSQDIGGGPRNEQFF.

This chain uses TRBV29-1 with TRBJ1-1; D is unclear. The CDR3 has 14 amino acids. Germline CDR1 is SQVTM and CDR2 is ANQGSEA. Trimming pared 4 bases from V and 2 bases from J, leaving 14 bases between. CDR3 region: CSVAQRHPNTEAFF. In nucleotides, the CDR3 is TGCAGCGTTGCGCAGCGCCACCCTAACACTGAAGCTTTCTTT.

This clone was seen only once. The rearrangement links TRBV7-9 to TRBJ1-1; D ambiguous. CDR3 length equals 15 residues. Per germline, CDR1 SEHNR and CDR2 FQNEAQ (reference sequence). V was shortened by 1 base and J by 4 bases, with 13 bases between the two germline ends. CDR3 in DNA: TGTGCCAGCAGCTTAGGGGGAGGGCGGACCACTGAAGCTTTCTTT. Encoded protein: CASSLGGGRTTEAFF.